This passage covers 19 T cell receptor beta chains from one sample sequenced in a study of blood T cell repertoires in COVID-19. Sequenced by immunoSEQ multiplex PCR; TCRdb stores in-frame clones only, minus some. The sample lists 150,000 to 200,000 clones, around 78% occurring once. The sample consisted of peripheral blood. The receptors derive from a woman of 80 years or more with active or convalescent COVID-19.

In this sample, this clone turned up a few times. The V and J genes are TRBV18 and TRBJ1-1; a possible D gene is TRBD1 (5 bases). The CDR3 runs 17 residues. V was shortened by 0 bases and J by 3 bases, with 17 bases between the two germline ends. CDR1 and CDR2 (germline): KGHSH, LQKENI. CDR3 residues: CASSPPPGRVRDTEAFF. DNA for the CDR3: TGTGCCAGCTCACCACCGCCAGGGAGGGTTAGGGACACTGAAGCTTTCTTT.

The table lists this clone with a count of one. This sequence joins TRBV12-3 or TRBV12-4 and TRBJ1-6, with TRBD1 matching 7 bases. Trimming removed 8 bases from V and 4 bases from J; junction bases left unmatched: 2. The CDR3 totals 13 residues. CDR3 nucleotides: TGTGCCAGCGTACAGGGGTATAATTCACCCCTCCACTTT. Residues: CASVQGYNSPLHF.

This clone has a handful of counts. The chain carries TRBV27 and TRBJ1-1, with D tentatively TRBD1 (6 bases). Per the germline V gene, CDR1 is MNHEY and CDR2 is SMNVEV (reference sequence). V shed 3 bases and J shed 1 base, with 6 bases lying between them. This CDR3 spans 13 amino acids. The CDR3 DNA reads TGTGCCAGCAGTTTCAGGGGGAACACTGAAGCTTTCTTT. It codes for CASSFRGNTEAFF.

The gene calls are TRBV19 and TRBJ1-2; 8 positions agree with TRBD1. The CDR3 totals 13 residues. With V trimmed by 8 bases and J by 4 bases, 6 bases remained unmatched. Germline lookup yields CDR1 LNHDA and CDR2 SQIVND (reference sequence). CDR3 sequence: CASSTGDSYGYTF. The CDR3 nucleotides are TGTGCCAGTTCGACAGGGGATTCCTATGGCTACACCTTC.

The chain uses TRBV15 and TRBJ1-2, with D unclear. The V gene's germline CDR1 is LNHNV and CDR2 YYDKDF (reference sequence). The CDR3 extends over 12 amino acids. Trimming took 0 bases from V and 7 from J, leaving 6 bases between them. The CDR3 nucleotides are TGTGCCACCAGCAGAGATGGTAGTGGCTACACCTTC. Translating it yields CATSRDGSGYTF.

The rearrangement uses TRBV5-1 and TRBJ1-2; TRBD1 aligns across 7 bases. Germline V gene lookup returns CDR1 SGHRS and CDR2 YFSETQ. This CDR3 spans 15 amino acids. V lost 2 bases to trimming and J lost 1 base; unmatched junction nucleotides: 5. CDR3 sequence reads: CASSLPGQLNYGYTF. The CDR3 DNA reads as TGCGCCAGCAGCTTACCGGGACAGCTTAACTATGGCTACACCTTC.

The CDR3 nucleotides read TGTGCCAGCAGCCAAGAAGCCCGGAGCGGGGGGACAATCCAAGAGACCCAGTACTTC. This translates into CASSQEARSGGTIQETQYF. The chain couples TRBV3-1 (or the pseudogene TRBV3-2) to TRBJ2-5; 9 nucleotides agree with TRBD2. The CDR3 runs 19 residues. The ends lost 0 bases at V and 1 base at J; junction bases unmatched: 12. In germline, CDR1 is LGHDT, CDR2 YNNKEL (reference sequence).

The chain combines TRBV28 with TRBJ1-1; D is uncertain. There are 16 residues in the CDR3. V was cut by 4 bases and J by 1 base, with 16 bases left in between. Germline CDR1 is MDHEN and CDR2 is SYDVKM. Here the CDR3 reads CASSYELRRQNTEAFF. CDR3 sequence (DNA): TGTGCCAGCAGTTACGAGCTGAGGAGGCAGAACACTGAAGCTTTCTTT.

CDR3 amino acids: CASSVGLAGFTDTQYF. The CDR3 bases are TGTGCCAGCAGCGTGGGACTAGCGGGGTTCACAGATACGCAGTATTTT. The V call is TRBV9, the J call TRBJ2-3; TRBD2 agrees at 13 bases. The CDR3 has 16 amino acids. The junction had 2 bases not matched to a gene; V was cut back by 2 bases and J by 2 bases. The germline gives CDR1 SGDLS, CDR2 YYNGEE.

The rearrangement joins TRBV18 to TRBJ1-5; D gene unclear. CDR3 length: 16 residues. Germline values: CDR1 KGHSH, CDR2 LQKENI. Between the trimmed V and J ends, which lost 5 bases and 7 bases, there was a span of 21 bases. The CDR3 bases are TGTGCCAGCTCAAGTTCAAGACACCCGGGAGGCCAGCCCCAGCATTTT. It yields the protein CASSSSRHPGGQPQHF.

This clone was seen a single time. V is TRBV5-5 and J is TRBJ1-3; D uncertain. The CDR3 length is 15 residues. Per the germline V gene, CDR1 is SGHKS and CDR2 is YYEKEE (reference sequence). Between the trimmed V and J ends, which lost 0 bases and 0 bases, there was a span of 7 bases. The CDR3 DNA sequence: TGTGCCAGCAGCTTGGGCGGGATCTCTGGAAACACCATATATTTT. It codes for CASSLGGISGNTIYF. Together with reference TRBV5-5 and TRBJ1-3, the CDR3 gives the full variable domain: DAGVTQSPTHLIKTRGQQVTLRCSPISGHKSVSWYQQVLGQGPQFIFQYYEKEERGRGNFPDRFSARQFPNYSSELNVNALLLGDSALYLCASSLGGISGNTIYFGEGSWLTVV.

The chain recombines TRBV5-1 with TRBJ2-2; 7 nucleotides align to TRBD1. CDR1 is SGHRS, CDR2 YFSETQ, per germline. This CDR3 is 18 amino acids long. The junction had 12 bases not matched to a gene; V was cut back by 0 bases and J by 4 bases. DNA for the CDR3: TGCGCCAGCAGCTTGGAGGGGGCCCTTTTGAGAGGCACCGGGGAGCTGTTTTTT. Translating gives CASSLEGALLRGTGELFF.

The J gene is TRBJ1-2, the V gene TRBV30; D is perhaps TRBD1 (6 bases). The V end was cut by 2 bases, the J end by 6 bases, with 7 bases between. Germline V gene data show CDR1 as GTSNPN and CDR2 as SVGIG (reference sequence). The CDR3 runs to 11 residues. CDR3 loop: CAWSYRDGYTF. Here the CDR3 DNA reads TGTGCCTGGAGTTACAGGGATGGCTACACCTTC.

The chain couples TRBV3-1 (or the pseudogene TRBV3-2) to TRBJ1-2; 7 bases align to TRBD1. Trimming took 0 bases from V and 8 from J; bases not matched to a gene: 12. Looked up from germline, CDR1 is LGHDT and CDR2 is YNNKEL (reference sequence). The CDR3 consists of 16 residues. CDR3: CASSQDSRQGVGGYTF. CDR3 sequence (DNA): TGTGCCAGCAGCCAAGATTCGAGACAGGGAGTAGGGGGCTACACCTTC.

This chain links TRBV2 with TRBJ2-3; D may be TRBD1 (5 bases). The CDR3 sequence is 14 residues long. Trimming removed 5 bases from V and 3 bases from J, with 12 bases in between. Germline V gene data show CDR1 as SNHLY and CDR2 as FYNNEI. The CDR3 here is CASSRPGRTDTQYF. The CDR3 DNA follows: TGTGCCAGCAGTAGGCCAGGGCGGACAGATACGCAGTATTTT.

The rearrangement joins TRBV5-4 to TRBJ2-3, with D tentatively TRBD1 (6 bases). The CDR3 loop spans 13 amino acids. V was cut by 7 bases and J by 0 bases, with 9 bases left in between. CDR1 SGHNT and CDR2 YYREEE come from the germline V gene (reference sequence). CDR3 bases: TGTGCCAGCTCAAGGGGGAGCACAGATACGCAGTATTTT. Its protein product is CASSRGSTDTQYF.

This clone was detected once. V gene TRBV5-1 combines with J gene TRBJ2-7, with unresolved D. Germline V gives CDR1 SGHRS, CDR2 YFSETQ. V was cut by 4 bases and J by 3 bases, with 11 bases left in between. CDR3 length: 13 amino acids. The CDR3 is CASSPSVDYEQYF. The CDR3 coding sequence is TGCGCCAGCAGCCCCAGCGTAGACTACGAGCAGTACTTC.

In nucleotides, the CDR3 is TGTGCCATCAGAAGGGGGCCCAACACTGAAGCTTTCTTT. Amino acid sequence: CAIRRGPNTEAFF. The chain carries TRBV10-3 and TRBJ1-1; TRBD1 matches at 7 bases. Germline V gene lookup returns CDR1 ENHRY and CDR2 SYGVKD. Trimming took 6 bases from V and 2 from J; bases not matched to a gene: 3. The CDR3 runs to 13 residues.

Concerning this clone: Compared with germline, one end of the junction differs, possibly owing to a read error. The chain joins TRBV19 to TRBJ1-1; no firm D call. Germline V lookup: CDR1 LNHDA, CDR2 SQIVND (reference sequence). CDR3 length equals 11 residues. CDR3 sequence reads: CASSNFLELAF. The DNA of the CDR3 is TGTGCCAGTAGTAATTTTTTGGAATTAGCCTTT.